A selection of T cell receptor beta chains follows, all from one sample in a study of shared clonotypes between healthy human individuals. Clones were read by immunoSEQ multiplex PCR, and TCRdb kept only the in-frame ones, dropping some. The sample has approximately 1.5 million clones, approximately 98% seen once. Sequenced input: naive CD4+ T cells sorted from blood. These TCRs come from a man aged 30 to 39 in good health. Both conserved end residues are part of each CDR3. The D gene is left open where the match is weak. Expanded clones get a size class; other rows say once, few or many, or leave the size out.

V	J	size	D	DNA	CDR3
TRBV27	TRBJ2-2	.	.	TGTGCCAGCAGCCTTAGCTTTTACGGCACCGGGGAGCTGTTTTTT	CASSLSFYGTGELFF
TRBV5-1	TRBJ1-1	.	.	TGCGCCAGCAGCTTGCGTGCCCACACTGAAGCTTTCTTT	CASSLRAHTEAFF
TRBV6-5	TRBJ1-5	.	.	TGTGCCAGCAGTTATAAGTGGGGAGGCAATCAGCCCCAGCATTTT	CASSYKWGGNQPQHF
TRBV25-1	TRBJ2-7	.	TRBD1	TGTGCCAGCAGTAGTACCGGGACAGGGGAGTACGAGCAGTACTTC	CASSSTGTGEYEQYF
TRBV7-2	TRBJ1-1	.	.	TGTGCCAGCAGCCCCGGCCTCTCCACCCGCGCTTTCTTT	CASSPGLSTRAFF
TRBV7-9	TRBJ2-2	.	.	TGTGCCAGCAGCCCCAGGGAAGCGGGCACCGGGGAGCTGTTTTTT	CASSPREAGTGELFF
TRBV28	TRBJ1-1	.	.	TGTGCCAGCAGTTTGAAAAACACTGAAGCTTTCTTT	CASSLKNTEAFF
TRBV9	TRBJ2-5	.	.	TGTGCCAGCAGCGCCCGAGGGGAGACCCAGTACTTC	CASSARGETQYF
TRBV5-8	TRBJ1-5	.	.	TGTGCCAGCAGCTTGGGGCCGGGAGGGGGTCAGCCCCAGCATTTT	CASSLGPGGGQPQHF
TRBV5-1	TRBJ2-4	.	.	TGCGCCAGCAGCCCCTATTTTGAACAGGCTCTAGCCAAAAACATTCAGTACTTC	CASSPYFEQALAKNIQYF
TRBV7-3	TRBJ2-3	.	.	TGTGCCAGCAGCCCGGGAGCCACAGATACGCAGTATTTT	CASSPGATDTQYF
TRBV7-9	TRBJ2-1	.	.	TGTGCCAGCAGCTTCGGACGGAGAGCCTACAATGAGCAGTTCTTC	CASSFGRRAYNEQFF
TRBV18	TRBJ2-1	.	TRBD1	TGTGCCAGCTCACTAGACAGGGTAGGAGGCTGGGGTGAGCAGTTCTTC	CASSLDRVGGWGEQFF
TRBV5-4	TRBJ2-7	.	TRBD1	TGTGCCAGCAGCTCCGGGACAGGGCAATACGAGCAGTACTTC	CASSSGTGQYEQYF
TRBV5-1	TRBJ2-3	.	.	TGCGCCAGCAGCATTCCTAGCACAGATACGCAGTATTTT	CASSIPSTDTQYF
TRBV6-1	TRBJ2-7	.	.	TGTGCCAGCAGTGTAGTCTACGAGCAGTACTTC	CASSVVYEQYF
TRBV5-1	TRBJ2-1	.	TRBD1	TGCGCCAGCAGCTCAACCGGGACAGGGCTCTACAATGAGCAGTTCTTC	CASSSTGTGLYNEQFF
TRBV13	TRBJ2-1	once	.	TGTGCCAGCAGCTTAGCTCCTGCTCTAGCTAATGAGCAGTTCTTC	CASSLAPALANEQFF
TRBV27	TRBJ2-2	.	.	TGTGCCAGCAGTACGTTACCCCCGGCCGGGGAGCTGTTTTTT	CASSTLPPAGELFF
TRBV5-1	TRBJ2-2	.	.	TGCGCCAGCAGTCTAGCCAGGGACACCGGGGAGCTGTTTTTT	CASSLARDTGELFF
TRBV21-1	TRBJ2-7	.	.	TGTGCCAGCAGCTCTTTTTTTAGCGGGAGGAGCTACGAGCAGTACTTC	CASSSFFSGRSYEQYF
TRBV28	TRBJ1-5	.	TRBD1	TGTGCCAGCTGTTCGGGACAGCCCTTCAATCAGCCCCAGCATTTT	CASCSGQPFNQPQHF
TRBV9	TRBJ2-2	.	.	TGTGCCAGCAGCGTAGAACAGTTGGGGACCGGGGAGCTGTTTTTT	CASSVEQLGTGELFF
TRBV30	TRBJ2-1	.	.	TGTGCCTGGACCACCGGGGGCGTTGAGCAGTTCTTC	CAWTTGGVEQFF
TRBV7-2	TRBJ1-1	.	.	TGTGCCCGCTCGGGGGTAATCGGAGGGCAGGGGCCTAAAGCTTTCTTT	CARSGVIGGQGPKAFF
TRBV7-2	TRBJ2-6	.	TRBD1	TGTGCCAGCCACGGACAGGGCGGTCGGTCTGGGGCCAACGTCCTGACTTTC	CASHGQGGRSGANVLTF
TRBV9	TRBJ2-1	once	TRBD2	TGTGCCAGCAGCGCAAGACTAGCGGGATGGCACAATGAGCAGTTCTTC	CASSARLAGWHNEQFF
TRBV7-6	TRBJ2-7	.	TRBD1	TGTGCCAGCAGCTCACAGGGGACCTACTACGAGCAGTACTTC	CASSSQGTYYEQYF
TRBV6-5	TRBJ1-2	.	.	TGTGCCAGCAGTTACTCGTTTTCTTTGCAGGGCTCTGGCTACACCTTC	CASSYSFSLQGSGYTF
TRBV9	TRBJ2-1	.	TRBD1	TGTGCCAGCAGCGTAGAAGGGACAGGTAAGGCCCATGAGCAGTTCTTC	CASSVEGTGKAHEQFF
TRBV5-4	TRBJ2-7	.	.	TGTGCCAGCCGAGGTACGACAGGAGCCACGCAGTACTTC	CASRGTTGATQYF
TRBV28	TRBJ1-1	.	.	TGTGCCAGCAGTTTCTCCCGGACAGAGAACACTGAAGCTTTCTTT	CASSFSRTENTEAFF
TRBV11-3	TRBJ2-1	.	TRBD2	TGTGCCAGTTCTACTAGCGGGGCCTACAATGAGCAGTTCTTC	CASSTSGAYNEQFF
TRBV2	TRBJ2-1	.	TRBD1	TGTGCCAGCGGATCGCTTAGGGGGCACAATGAGCAGTTCTTC	CASGSLRGHNEQFF
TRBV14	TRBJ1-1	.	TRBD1	TGTGCCAGCAGCCAAGAGCGCAGGGGGCCCACTGAAGCTTTCTTT	CASSQERRGPTEAFF
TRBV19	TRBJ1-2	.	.	TGTGCCAGTAGTAGTGGAACCTATGGCTACACCTTC	CASSSGTYGYTF
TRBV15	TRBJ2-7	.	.	TGTGCCACCAGCAGAGATCATCGGTTTCCCTACGAGCAGTACTTC	CATSRDHRFPYEQYF
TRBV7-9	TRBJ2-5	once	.	TGTGCCAGCAGCTTAGTTGCAGGGACGGAGACCCAGTACTTC	CASSLVAGTETQYF
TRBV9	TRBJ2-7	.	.	TGTGCCAGCAGCGTAGAGGGAGATTCCTACGAGCAGTACTTC	CASSVEGDSYEQYF
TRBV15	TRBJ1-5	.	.	TGTGCCACCAGCAGAGAGGACAGCAGCAATCAGCCCCAGCATTTT	CATSREDSSNQPQHF
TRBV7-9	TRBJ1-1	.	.	TGTGCCAGCAGCTTACTGGGGACGAACACTGAAGCTTTCTTT	CASSLLGTNTEAFF
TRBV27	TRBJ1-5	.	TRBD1	TGTGCCAGCCAACCAATTGGGACAGGGGACTTCTATAGCAATCAGCCCCAGCATTTT	CASQPIGTGDFYSNQPQHF
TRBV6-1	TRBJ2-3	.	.	TGTGCCAGCAGTGAGGGACTCCCGGGCACAGATACGCAGTATTTT	CASSEGLPGTDTQYF
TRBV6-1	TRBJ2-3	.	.	TGTGCCAGCAGTGAAGTTTGGAAAGATACGCAGTATTTT	CASSEVWKDTQYF
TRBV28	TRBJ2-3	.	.	TGTGCCACCCTTTACCGGGAGACAGATACGCAGTATTTT	CATLYRETDTQYF